This T cell receptor beta chain was sequenced for a study of shared clonotypes between healthy human individuals. Study-wide results and limits: Rarefaction showed that sequencing of sorted subsets was incomplete (despite large depth).

With respect to this clone: Its target is unknown.

Produced via immunoSEQ multiplex PCR; TCRdb's table is partial and in-frame only. This table has more than 2 million clones, roughly 96% appearing once. Germline V gene data show CDR1 as SGHRS and CDR2 as YFSETQ. The CDR3 totals 15 residues. The V end was cut by 0 bases, the J end by 0 bases, with 9 bases between. The chain employs TRBV5-1 and TRBJ1-2, with D hard to call. This TCR was recovered from a young man in good health. The specimen was naive CD4+ T cells sorted from blood. Subset indicated: CD45RA+ positively selected. The CDR3 protein is CASSLEYSPNYGYTF. The DNA of the CDR3 is TGCGCCAGCAGCTTGGAGTATTCCCCTAACTATGGCTACACCTTC.